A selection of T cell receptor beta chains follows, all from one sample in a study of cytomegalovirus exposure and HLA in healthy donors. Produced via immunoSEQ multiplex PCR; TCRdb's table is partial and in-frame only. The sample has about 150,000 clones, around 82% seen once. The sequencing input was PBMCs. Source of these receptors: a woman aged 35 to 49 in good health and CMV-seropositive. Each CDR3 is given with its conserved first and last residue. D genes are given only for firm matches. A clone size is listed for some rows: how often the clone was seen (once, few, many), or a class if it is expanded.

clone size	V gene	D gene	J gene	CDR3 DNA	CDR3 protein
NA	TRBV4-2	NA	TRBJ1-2	TGTGCCAGCAGCCAAGGACAGGACTCATATGGCTACACCTTC	CASSQGQDSYGYTF
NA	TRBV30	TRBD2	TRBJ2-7	TGTGCCTGGAGGCCCGGGGCTAGCGGGCGGTACGAGCAGTACTTC	CAWRPGASGRYEQYF
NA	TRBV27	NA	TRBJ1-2	TGTGCCAGCAGTTCCTCGGGAGGGTTCTATGGCTACACCTTC	CASSSSGGFYGYTF
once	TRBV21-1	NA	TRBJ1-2	TGTGCCAGCAGCAAAAAGGCGGACGAACAGGGGCATCAGGCTTATGGCTACACCTTC	CASSKKADEQGHQAYGYTF
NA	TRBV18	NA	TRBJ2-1	TGTGCCAGCTCACCACTAGCCGCCAGCTCCTACAATGAGCAGTTCTTC	CASSPLAASSYNEQFF
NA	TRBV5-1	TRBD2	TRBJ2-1	TGCGCCAGCAGCATAAGCGGGAGCTCCTACAATGAGCAGTTCTTC	CASSISGSSYNEQFF
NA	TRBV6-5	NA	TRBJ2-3	TGTGCCAGCAGTGCAAACTTCGGCACAGATACGCAGTATTTT	CASSANFGTDTQYF
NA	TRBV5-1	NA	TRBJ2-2	TGCGCCAGCAGACCGACTACGAACACCGGGGAGCTGTTTTTT	CASRPTTNTGELFF
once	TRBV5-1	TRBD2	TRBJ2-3	TGCGCCAGGGGGAATATAGCGGGTATAGACACAGATACGCAGTATTTT	CARGNIAGIDTDTQYF
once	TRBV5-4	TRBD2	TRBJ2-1	TGTGCCAGCAGCTTGGGCAGGCCGGCGGGAGTTAACAATGAGCAGTTCTTC	CASSLGRPAGVNNEQFF
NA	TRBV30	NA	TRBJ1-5	TGTGCCTGGGCTGCACCGGGGACACCGAATCAGCCCCAGCATTTT	CAWAAPGTPNQPQHF
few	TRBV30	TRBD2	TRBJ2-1	TGTGCCTGGAGCCCTACGGTGGTTTCGGGGGGCAATGAGCAGTTCTTC	CAWSPTVVSGGNEQFF
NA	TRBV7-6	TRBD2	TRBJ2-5	TGTGCCAGCAGCTTCGATACCAGCGGGAGGGAGACCCAGTACTTC	CASSFDTSGRETQYF
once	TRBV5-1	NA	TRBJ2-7	TGCGCCAGCAGCTTGTTGGAGAGAAGTAACGAGCAGTACTTC	CASSLLERSNEQYF
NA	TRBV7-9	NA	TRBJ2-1	TGTGCCAGCAGCTTAGATTTCACAAGCCCGGACTATGAGCAGTTCTTC	CASSLDFTSPDYEQFF
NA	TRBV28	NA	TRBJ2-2	TGTGCCAGCAGTTTTGGGCTCCCCGGGGAGCTGTTTTTT	CASSFGLPGELFF
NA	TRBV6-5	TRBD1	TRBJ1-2	TGTGCCAGCAGTTCCCCAGGGGGCATGGACTATGGCTACACCTTC	CASSSPGGMDYGYTF
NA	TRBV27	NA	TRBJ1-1	TGTGCCGCTAGACCACGGATGAACACTGAAGCTTTCTTT	CAARPRMNTEAFF
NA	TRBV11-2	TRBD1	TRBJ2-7	TGTGCCAGCAGCCTACAGGGGGCCCTTCTGGGCGAGCAGTACTTC	CASSLQGALLGEQYF
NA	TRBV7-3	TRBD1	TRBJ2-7	TGTGCCAGCAGCTTAATTGGGACAGGGGCGAACGAGCAGTACTTC	CASSLIGTGANEQYF
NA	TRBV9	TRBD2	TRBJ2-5	TGTGCCAGCAGCGTAGGGACTAGCGGACCGCCCTTCCAAGAGACCCAGTACTTC	CASSVGTSGPPFQETQYF
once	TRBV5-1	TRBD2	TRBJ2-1	TGCGCCAGCAGCTTAGGCCAAAGGGCGGGAGGGAATGAGCAGTTCTTC	CASSLGQRAGGNEQFF
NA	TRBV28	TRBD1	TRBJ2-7	TGTGCCAGCAGTTCCGGGACAGGGCTTGGCGAGCAGTACTTC	CASSSGTGLGEQYF
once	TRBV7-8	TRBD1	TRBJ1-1	TGTGCCAGCAGCTTAGTAGGTGCAGGGGGGACTGAAGCTTTCTTT	CASSLVGAGGTEAFF
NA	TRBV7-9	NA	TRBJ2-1	TGTGCCAGCAGCTTAGCGATCAGCAATGAGCAGTTCTTC	CASSLAISNEQFF
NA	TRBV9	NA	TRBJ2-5	TGTGCCAGCAGCGAGGGGGAGGTGGGAGGGCTGGAGACCCAGTACTTC	CASSEGEVGGLETQYF
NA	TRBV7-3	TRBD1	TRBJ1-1	TGTGCCAGCAGCCTACAGGGGATTGGCACTGAAGCTTTCTTT	CASSLQGIGTEAFF
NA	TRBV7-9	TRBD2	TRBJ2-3	TGTGCCAGCAGCTTAGCGAGCACTAGCGGGATAGACACAGATACGCAGTATTTT	CASSLASTSGIDTDTQYF
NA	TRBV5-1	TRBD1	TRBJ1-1	TGCGCCAGCAGCTTGGCCTCGGGACAGGGGGTGATGAACACTGAAGCTTTCTTT	CASSLASGQGVMNTEAFF
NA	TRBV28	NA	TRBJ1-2	TGTGCCAGCAGTCCCTCTAGAAGACAGGTTGCCGACACCTTC	CASSPSRRQVADTF
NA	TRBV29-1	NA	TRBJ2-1	TGCAGCGTTCTCCTTTCGGATGAGCAGTTCTTC	CSVLLSDEQFF
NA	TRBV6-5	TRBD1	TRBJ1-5	TGTGCCAGCAGTTTTAAGACAGGGTATAGCAATCAGCCCCAGCATTTT	CASSFKTGYSNQPQHF
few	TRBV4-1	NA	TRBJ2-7	TGCGCCAGCAGCCAAGTTGAACGGGACGGGGGCTACGAGCAGTACTTC	CASSQVERDGGYEQYF
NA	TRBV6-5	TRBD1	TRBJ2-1	TGTGCCAGCAGTTACTACACCAGGGGGTGGCGGAATGAGCAGTTCTTC	CASSYYTRGWRNEQFF
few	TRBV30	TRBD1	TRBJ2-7	TGTGCCTATGCCCCCACGACAGGGCTCTCCTACGAGCAGTACTTC	CAYAPTTGLSYEQYF
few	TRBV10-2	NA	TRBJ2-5	TGCGCCAGCAGTGATGCGGGAAGGGGTGAGACCCAGTACTTC	CASSDAGRGETQYF
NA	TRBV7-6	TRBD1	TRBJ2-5	TGTGCCAGCAGCTTGGACACAGGGGAACAAGAGACCCAGTACTTC	CASSLDTGEQETQYF
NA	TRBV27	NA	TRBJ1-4	TGTGCCAGCAAGTCTACTCGGGGGGATGAAAAACTGTTTTTT	CASKSTRGDEKLFF
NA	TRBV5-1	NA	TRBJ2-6	TGCGCCAGCAGCTTGGAGGGGGGGGCCAACGTCCTGACTTTC	CASSLEGGANVLTF
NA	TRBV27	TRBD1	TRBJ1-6	TGTGCCAGCAGTTCTAGGGGGCTAGGGAATTCACCCCTCCACTTT	CASSSRGLGNSPLHF
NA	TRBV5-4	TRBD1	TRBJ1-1	TGTGCCAGCAGGCCAACCTCCGGGACAGGGGGCACTGAAGCTTTCTTT	CASRPTSGTGGTEAFF
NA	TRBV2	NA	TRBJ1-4	TGTGCCAGCGGGACAACCACCGCAACTAATGAAAAACTGTTTTTT	CASGTTTATNEKLFF
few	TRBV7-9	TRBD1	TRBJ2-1	TGTGCCAGCAGCCGTATCAGAGGGGGACAGGGACATGAGCAGTTCTTC	CASSRIRGGQGHEQFF
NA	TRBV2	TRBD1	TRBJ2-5	TGTGCCAGCAGCCGGACAGGGCTGGAGACCCAGTACTTC	CASSRTGLETQYF
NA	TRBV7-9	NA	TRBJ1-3	TGTGCCAGCAGCCCCGGGGGAAACACCATATATTTT	CASSPGGNTIYF
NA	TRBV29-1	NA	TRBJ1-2	TGCAGCGTCGCCCCGCGGTCCCTGTTACGATTC	CSVAPRSLLRF
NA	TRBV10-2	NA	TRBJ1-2	TGCGCCAGCAGTGATAATTCGGACTATGGCTACACCTTC	CASSDNSDYGYTF
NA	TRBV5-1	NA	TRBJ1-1	TGCGCCAGCAGCTTGGTGGCAGGTTTGAACACTGAAGCTTTCTTT	CASSLVAGLNTEAFF
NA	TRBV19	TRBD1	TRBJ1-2	TGTGCCAGTAGAGACAGGGGTTTTGGCTACACCTTC	CASRDRGFGYTF
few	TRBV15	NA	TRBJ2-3	TGTGCCACCAGCAGAGACCAGGTGATTAGCACAGATACGCAGTATTTT	CATSRDQVISTDTQYF
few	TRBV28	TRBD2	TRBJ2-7	TGTGCCAGCAGTTTGGTAGGACTAGCGGGAGTCAACAACGAGCAGTACTTC	CASSLVGLAGVNNEQYF
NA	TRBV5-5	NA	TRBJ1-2	TGTGCCAGCAGCTTGAGAGGGGGAGCACATGGCTACACCTTC	CASSLRGGAHGYTF
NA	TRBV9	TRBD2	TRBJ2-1	TGTGCCAGCAGCCCCTTTTGGGGTCGCGGGGGGGGTAATGAGCAGTTCTTC	CASSPFWGRGGGNEQFF
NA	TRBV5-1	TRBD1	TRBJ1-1	TGCGCCAGCAGCCTGGGACAGGGGGGGATGGAGTCTGAAGCTTTCTTT	CASSLGQGGMESEAFF
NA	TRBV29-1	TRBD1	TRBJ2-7	TGCAGCGGACAGGGTTCCTCCTACGAGCAGTACTTC	CSGQGSSYEQYF
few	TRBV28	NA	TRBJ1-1	TGTGCCAGCACCCCTGGGGGGAAAACCAACTTCTTCACTGAAGCTTTCTTT	CASTPGGKTNFFTEAFF
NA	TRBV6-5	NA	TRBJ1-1	TGTGCCACCAAACGGTCGGGGATCACTGAAGCTTTCTTT	CATKRSGITEAFF
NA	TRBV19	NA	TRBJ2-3	TGTGCCAGTAGTATCAACACAGATACGCAGTATTTT	CASSINTDTQYF
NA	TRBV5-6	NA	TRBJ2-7	TGTGCCAGCAGGAAGGAGGGCGGCTCCTACGAGCAGTACTTC	CASRKEGGSYEQYF